A selection of T cell receptor beta chains follows, all from one sample in a study of OX40 agonist ivuxolimab in advanced cancers. Sequenced by immunoSEQ multiplex PCR; TCRdb stores in-frame clones only, minus some. The sample records under 15,000 clones, under 80% being singletons. This specimen was CD4+ or CD8+ T cells sorted from blood, taken in a trial of the OX40 agonist ivuxolimab. Receptors originate from an adult with an advanced solid tumor such as melanoma, head and neck, liver or kidney cancer. CDR3s leave out the opening cysteine and the closing phenylalanine or tryptophan.

J | V | CDR3
TRBJ1-1 | TRBV7-2 | ASSLVGTGNEAF
TRBJ2-6 | TRBV5-6 | ASTTQSRANVLT
TRBJ2-7 | TRBV28 | ASSLVAGGAYEQY
TRBJ2-3 | TRBV2 | ASSGMPGLAGSTDTQY
TRBJ1-2 | TRBV6-5 | ASSYSRYGYT
TRBJ2-3 | TRBV18 | ASSPAGLGFTDTQY
TRBJ2-3 | TRBV2 | ASSEDGGPDTQY
TRBJ1-4 | TRBV4-3 | ASSQDAGTNEKLF
TRBJ2-1 | TRBV7-9 | ASSLVGESYNEQF
TRBJ2-2 | TRBV27 | ASSFGVLVTGELF
TRBJ2-1 | TRBV19 | ASSMGGIGFNEQF
TRBJ2-1 | TRBV13 | ATGTSGTNEQF
TRBJ2-1 | TRBV6-4 | ASSDREVGGNEQF
TRBJ1-6 | TRBV30 | AWSEGLFNSPLH
TRBJ2-7 | TRBV6-5 | ASSVDYEQY
TRBJ1-2 | TRBV7-2 | ASSSHYGYT
TRBJ2-7 | TRBV4-1 | ASSQEGLADHEQY
TRBJ2-3 | TRBV25-1 | ASSEGPGLAISTDTQY
TRBJ2-7 | TRBV6-1 | ASSGQENAYEQY
TRBJ2-1 | TRBV6-6 | ASSELAGSYNEQF
TRBJ2-7 | TRBV28 | ASSSLPVVEQY
TRBJ2-1 | TRBV7-3 | ASSTLAGGPYNEQF
TRBJ2-3 | TRBV19 | ASSGPGTTDTQY
TRBJ1-3 | TRBV19 | ASSLTGPLSGNTIY
TRBJ2-5 | TRBV11-1 | ASSEGGAGSRETQY
TRBJ2-7 | TRBV6-5 | ASTPFRGKADEQY
TRBJ2-1 | TRBV7-9 | ASSLGGGEQF